The clone carrying this TCR beta chain was seen ten or more times. CDR1 and CDR2 from the germline V gene are MDHEN and SYDVKM. V shed 6 bases and J shed 5 bases, with 13 bases lying between them. The CDR3 length is 13 residues. A library of TCRbeta sequences, prepared with unique molecular identifiers, was generated. TCRdb reprocessed the PCR reads via MiXCR and lists one record per CDR3 protein. The sample includes about 240,000 distinct CDR3 sequences, 12% of them seen just once. The data belong to a study of T-cell reconstitution after alpha-beta-depleted transplantation in children. The input for sequencing was PBMCs from the stem cell graft donor, taken from the stem cell graft. The clonotype comes from a human donor who donated a stem cell graft to a child with acute lymphoblastic leukemia. The V and J genes are TRBV28 and TRBJ2-5; the D gene is possibly TRBD2 (5 bases). The CDR3 nucleotides are TGTGCCAGCAGATTAAGTTGGGAGGAGACCCAGTACTTC. This translates into CASRLSWEETQYF.